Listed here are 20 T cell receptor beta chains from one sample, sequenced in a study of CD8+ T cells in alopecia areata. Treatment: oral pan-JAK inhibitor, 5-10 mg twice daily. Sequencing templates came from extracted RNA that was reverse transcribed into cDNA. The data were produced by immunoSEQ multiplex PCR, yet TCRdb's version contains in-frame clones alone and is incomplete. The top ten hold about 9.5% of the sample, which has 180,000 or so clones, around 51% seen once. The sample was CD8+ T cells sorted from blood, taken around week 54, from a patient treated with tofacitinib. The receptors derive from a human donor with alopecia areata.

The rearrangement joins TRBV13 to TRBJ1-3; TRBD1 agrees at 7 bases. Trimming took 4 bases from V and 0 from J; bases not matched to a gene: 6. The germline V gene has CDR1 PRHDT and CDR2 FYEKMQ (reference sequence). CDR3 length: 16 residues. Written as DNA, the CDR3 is TGTGCCAGCAGCTGGGGGACAGCCAACTCTGGAAACACCATATATTTT. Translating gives CASSWGTANSGNTIYF.

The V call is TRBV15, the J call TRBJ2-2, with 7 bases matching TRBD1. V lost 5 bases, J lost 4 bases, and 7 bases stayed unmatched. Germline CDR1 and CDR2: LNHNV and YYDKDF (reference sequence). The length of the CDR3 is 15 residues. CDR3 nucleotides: TGTGCCACCAGCCTGACGACAGGGCGCACCGGGGAGCTGTTTTTT. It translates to CATSLTTGRTGELFF.

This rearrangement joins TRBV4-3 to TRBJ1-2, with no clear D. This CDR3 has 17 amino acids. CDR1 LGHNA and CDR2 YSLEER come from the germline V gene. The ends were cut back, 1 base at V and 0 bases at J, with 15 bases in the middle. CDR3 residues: CASSQGAVRGANYGYTF. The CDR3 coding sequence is TGCGCCAGCAGCCAAGGAGCAGTCAGAGGAGCTAACTATGGCTACACCTTC.

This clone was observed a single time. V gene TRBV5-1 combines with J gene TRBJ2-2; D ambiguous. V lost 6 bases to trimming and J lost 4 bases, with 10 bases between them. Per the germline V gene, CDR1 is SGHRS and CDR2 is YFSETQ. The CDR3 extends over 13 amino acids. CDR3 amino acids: CASIEVVTGELFF. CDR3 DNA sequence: TGCGCCAGCATTGAGGTTGTCACCGGGGAGCTGTTTTTT.

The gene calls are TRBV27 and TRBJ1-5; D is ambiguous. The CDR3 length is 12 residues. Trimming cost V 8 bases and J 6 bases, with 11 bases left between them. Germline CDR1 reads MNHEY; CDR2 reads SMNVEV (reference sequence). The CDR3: CASGTRGQPQHF. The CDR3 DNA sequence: TGTGCCAGCGGAACCCGGGGTCAGCCCCAGCATTTT.

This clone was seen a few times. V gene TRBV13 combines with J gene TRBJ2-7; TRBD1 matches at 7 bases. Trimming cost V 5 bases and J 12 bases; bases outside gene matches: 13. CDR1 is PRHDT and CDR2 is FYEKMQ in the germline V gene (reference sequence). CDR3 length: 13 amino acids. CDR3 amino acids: CASSTLDRQRLYF. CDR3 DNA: TGTGCCAGCAGCACTCTGGACAGGCAAAGATTGTACTTC.

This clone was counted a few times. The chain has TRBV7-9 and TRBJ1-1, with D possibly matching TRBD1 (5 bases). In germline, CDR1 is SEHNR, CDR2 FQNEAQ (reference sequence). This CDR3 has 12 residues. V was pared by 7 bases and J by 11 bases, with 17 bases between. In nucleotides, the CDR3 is TGTGCCAGCACCTTGTTGAAGGAGGGGGCTTTCTTT. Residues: CASTLLKEGAFF.

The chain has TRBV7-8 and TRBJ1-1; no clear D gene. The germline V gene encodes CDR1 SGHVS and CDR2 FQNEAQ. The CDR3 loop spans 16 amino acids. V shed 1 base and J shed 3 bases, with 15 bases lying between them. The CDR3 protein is CASSLGTEGIDTEAFF. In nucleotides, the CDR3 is TGTGCCAGCAGCTTAGGCACGGAGGGCATAGACACTGAAGCTTTCTTT.

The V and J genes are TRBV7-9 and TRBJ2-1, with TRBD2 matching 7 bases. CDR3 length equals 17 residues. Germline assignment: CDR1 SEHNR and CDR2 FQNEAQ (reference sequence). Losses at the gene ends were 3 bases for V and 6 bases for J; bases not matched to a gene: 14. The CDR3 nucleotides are TGTGCCAGCAGCTTCCCTAAGGGAGCGGGGTTGCCCAATGAGCAGTTCTTC. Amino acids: CASSFPKGAGLPNEQFF.

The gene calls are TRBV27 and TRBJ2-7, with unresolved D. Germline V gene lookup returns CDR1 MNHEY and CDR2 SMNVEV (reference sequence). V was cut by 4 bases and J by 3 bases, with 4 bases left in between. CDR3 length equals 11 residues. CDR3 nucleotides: TGTGCCAGCAGTTCCCACTACGAGCAGTACTTC. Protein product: CASSSHYEQYF.

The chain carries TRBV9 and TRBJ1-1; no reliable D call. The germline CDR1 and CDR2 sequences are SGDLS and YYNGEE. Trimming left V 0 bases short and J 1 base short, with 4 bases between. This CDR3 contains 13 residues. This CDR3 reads CASSVAANTEAFF. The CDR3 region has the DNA TGTGCCAGCAGCGTAGCTGCGAACACTGAAGCTTTCTTT.

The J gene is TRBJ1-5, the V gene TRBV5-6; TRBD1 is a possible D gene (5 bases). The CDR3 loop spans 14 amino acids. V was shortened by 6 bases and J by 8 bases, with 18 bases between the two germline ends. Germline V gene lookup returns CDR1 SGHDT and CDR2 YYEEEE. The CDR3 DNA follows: TGTGCCAGCACCGACGGGGGGAGGGGTGAGCCCCAGCATTTT. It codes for CASTDGGRGEPQHF.

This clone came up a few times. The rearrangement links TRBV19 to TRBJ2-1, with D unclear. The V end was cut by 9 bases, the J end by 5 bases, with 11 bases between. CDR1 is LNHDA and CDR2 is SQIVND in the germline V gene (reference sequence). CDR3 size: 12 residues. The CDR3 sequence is CASQVGHNEQFF. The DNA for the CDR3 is TGTGCCAGCCAAGTAGGGCACAATGAGCAGTTCTTC.

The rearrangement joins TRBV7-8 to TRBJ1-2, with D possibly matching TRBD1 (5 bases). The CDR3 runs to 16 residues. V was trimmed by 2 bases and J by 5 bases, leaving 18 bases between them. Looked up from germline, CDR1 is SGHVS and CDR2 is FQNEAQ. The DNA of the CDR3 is TGTGCCAGCAGCTTACTGGCGGGGGAGGAAACTTATGGCTACACCTTC. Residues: CASSLLAGEETYGYTF.

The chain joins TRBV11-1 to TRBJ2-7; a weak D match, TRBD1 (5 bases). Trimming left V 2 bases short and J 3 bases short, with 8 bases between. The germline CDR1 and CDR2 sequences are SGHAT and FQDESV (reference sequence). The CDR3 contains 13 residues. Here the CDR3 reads CASSLQRGYEQYF. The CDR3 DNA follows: TGTGCCAGCAGCTTACAAAGGGGCTACGAGCAGTACTTC.

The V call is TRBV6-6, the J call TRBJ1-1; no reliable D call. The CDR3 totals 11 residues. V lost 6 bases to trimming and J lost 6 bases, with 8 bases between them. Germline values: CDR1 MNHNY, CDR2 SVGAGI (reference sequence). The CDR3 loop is CASRTGAEAFF. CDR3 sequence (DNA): TGTGCCAGCAGAACTGGCGCTGAAGCTTTCTTT.

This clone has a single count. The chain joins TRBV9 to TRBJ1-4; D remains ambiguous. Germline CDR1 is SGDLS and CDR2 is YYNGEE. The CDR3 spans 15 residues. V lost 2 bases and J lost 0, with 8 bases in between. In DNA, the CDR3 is TGTGCCAGCAGCGTCGGCACCTCAACTAATGAAAAACTGTTTTTT. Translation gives CASSVGTSTNEKLFF.

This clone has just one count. The CDR3 reads CASSPGQLNNQPQHF. CDR3 nucleotides: TGCGCCAGCAGCCCGGGACAGTTAAACAATCAGCCCCAGCATTTT. This chain connects TRBV5-1 to TRBJ1-5; TRBD1 agrees at 7 bases. This CDR3 region has 15 residues. Germline-derived CDR1 and CDR2 are SGHRS and YFSETQ. The V gene end was trimmed by 4 bases and the J gene end by 3 bases; junction bases not matched to a gene: 7. The full variable domain, completed using reference TRBV5-1 and TRBJ1-5, is KAGVTQTPRYLIKTRGQQVTLSCSPISGHRSVSWYQQTPGQGLQFLFEYFSETQRNKGNFPGRFSGRQFSNSRSEMNVSTLELGDSALYLCASSPGQLNNQPQHFGDGTRLSIL.

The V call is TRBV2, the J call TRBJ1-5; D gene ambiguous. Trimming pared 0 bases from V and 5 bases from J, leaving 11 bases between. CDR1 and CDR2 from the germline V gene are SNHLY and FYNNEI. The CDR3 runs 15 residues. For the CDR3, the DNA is TGTGCCAGCAGTGAAGCCCAGATTAAAGATCAGCCCCAGCATTTT. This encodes CASSEAQIKDQPQHF.

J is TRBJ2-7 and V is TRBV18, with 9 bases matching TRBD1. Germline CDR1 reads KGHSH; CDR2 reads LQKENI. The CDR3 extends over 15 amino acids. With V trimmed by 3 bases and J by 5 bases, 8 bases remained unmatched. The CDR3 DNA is TGTGCCAGCTCACCCCCGGGACAGGGTGTCCACGAGCAGTACTTC. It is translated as CASSPPGQGVHEQYF.